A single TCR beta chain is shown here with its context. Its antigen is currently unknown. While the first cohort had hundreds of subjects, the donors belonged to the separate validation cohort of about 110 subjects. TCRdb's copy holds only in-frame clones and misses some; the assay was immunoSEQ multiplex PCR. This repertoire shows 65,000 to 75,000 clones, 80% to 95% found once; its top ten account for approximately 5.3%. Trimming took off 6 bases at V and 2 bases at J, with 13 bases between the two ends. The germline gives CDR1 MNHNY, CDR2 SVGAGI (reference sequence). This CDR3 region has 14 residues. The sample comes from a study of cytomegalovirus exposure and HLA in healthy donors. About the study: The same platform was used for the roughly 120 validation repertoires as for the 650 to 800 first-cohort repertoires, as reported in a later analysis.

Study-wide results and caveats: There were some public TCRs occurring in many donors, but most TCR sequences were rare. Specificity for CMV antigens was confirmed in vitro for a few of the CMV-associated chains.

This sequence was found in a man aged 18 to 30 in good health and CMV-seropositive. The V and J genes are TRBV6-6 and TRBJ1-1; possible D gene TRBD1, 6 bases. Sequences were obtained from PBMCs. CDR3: CASSVTQGNTEAFF. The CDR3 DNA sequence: TGTGCCAGCAGCGTAACACAGGGTAACACTGAAGCTTTCTTT.